The 26 T cell receptor beta chains below come from one sample, sequenced in a study of blood T cell repertoires in COVID-19. The data were produced by immunoSEQ multiplex PCR, yet TCRdb's version contains in-frame clones alone and is incomplete. Altogether about 88,000 clones are present, 90% to 95% being singletons, with the ten largest covering 1.5% to 2%. Sequenced material: peripheral blood. These receptors were taken from a man aged 55-75 years with acute or convalescent COVID-19.

The rearrangement uses TRBV11-2 and TRBJ2-7, with 10 bases that match TRBD2. Germline CDR1 and CDR2: SGHAT and FQNNGV. The CDR3 spans 15 residues. The trim removed 5 bases at V and 3 bases at J, leaving 7 bases unmatched. The chain's CDR3 is CASSEGLAIFYEQYF. DNA for the CDR3: TGTGCCAGCAGCGAGGGACTAGCGATATTCTACGAGCAGTACTTC.

This chain joins TRBV14 and TRBJ2-7; the match to TRBD2 covers 12 bases. Germline CDR1 is SGHDN and CDR2 is FVKESK. This CDR3 contains 16 residues. The junction had 6 bases not matched to a gene; V was cut back by 4 bases and J by 2 bases. CDR3 amino acids: CASSLLAGGLAYEQYF. CDR3 in DNA: TGTGCCAGCAGCCTGCTAGCGGGAGGGCTCGCCTACGAGCAGTACTTC.

V gene TRBV15 combines with J gene TRBJ2-7; tentative D call: TRBD2 (6 bases). Per the germline V gene, CDR1 is LNHNV and CDR2 is YYDKDF (reference sequence). The CDR3 has 13 amino acids. V was clipped by 11 bases and J by 0 bases, with 14 bases between them. CDR3 protein: CASGDGSSYEQYF. The CDR3 DNA is TGTGCCTCGGGGGACGGGAGCTCCTACGAGCAGTACTTC.

V is TRBV7-9 and J is TRBJ2-5, with 13 bases matching TRBD2. The germline V gene has CDR1 SEHNR and CDR2 FQNEAQ (reference sequence). This CDR3 region has 15 residues. Trimming cost V 3 bases and J 3 bases; bases outside gene matches: 1. Here the CDR3 reads CASSFGLAGEETQYF. CDR3 DNA sequence: TGTGCCAGCAGCTTTGGACTAGCGGGAGAAGAGACCCAGTACTTC.

The gene calls are TRBV10-3 and TRBJ1-3; D unresolved. CDR1 is ENHRY and CDR2 is SYGVKD in the germline V gene. This CDR3 contains 13 residues. The V gene lost 4 bases and the J gene lost 2 bases, with 6 bases spanning the gap. The CDR3: CAISVPAGNTIYF. Here the CDR3 DNA reads TGTGCCATCAGTGTCCCAGCTGGAAACACCATATATTTT.

V gene TRBV21-1 combines with J gene TRBJ2-3; no check of the table's D call, TRBD1, against the DNA was made. TRBV21-1 is listed as a pseudogene. This CDR3 contains 18 residues. CDR3 loop: CASSKAGGRGRWTDTQYF. CDR3 nucleotides: TGTGCCAGCAGCAAAGCAGGGGGCAGAGGAAGATGGACAGATACGCAGTATTTT.

The chain uses TRBV28 and TRBJ1-6, with 8 bases identical to TRBD1. CDR3 length: 14 amino acids. With V trimmed by 6 bases and J by 6 bases, 4 bases remained unmatched. Germline values: CDR1 MDHEN, CDR2 SYDVKM. CDR3 DNA: TGTGCCAGCAGGAGACAGGGGACTAATTCACCCCTCCACTTT. It specifies CASRRQGTNSPLHF.

This clone appeared a few times. The chain recombines TRBV4-2 with TRBJ2-4; D is perhaps TRBD2 (5 bases). Trimming cost V 0 bases and J 7 bases, with 19 bases left between them. Germline lookup yields CDR1 LGHNA and CDR2 YNFKEQ. The CDR3 loop spans 17 amino acids. The CDR3 DNA is TGTGCCAGCAGCCAAGAGTCCACCCGACAAGGCGGGAACATTCAGTACTTC. Encoded protein: CASSQESTRQGGNIQYF.

This clone was counted a single time. The genes are TRBV27 and TRBJ2-4; possible D gene TRBD2, 5 bases. V was clipped by 0 bases and J by 8 bases, with 8 bases between them. This CDR3 spans 13 amino acids. The germline V gene has CDR1 MNHEY and CDR2 SMNVEV (reference sequence). Written as DNA, the CDR3 is TGTGCCAGCAGTTTATCGCCCGGGGACATTCAGTACTTC. Protein product: CASSLSPGDIQYF.

This chain links TRBV19 with TRBJ2-1; D gene ambiguous. Trimming took off 1 base at V and 4 bases at J, with 5 bases between the two ends. This CDR3 has 13 amino acids. Germline assignment: CDR1 LNHDA and CDR2 SQIVND (reference sequence). Here the CDR3 reads CASSIGPYNEQFF. Written as DNA, the CDR3 is TGTGCCAGTAGTATAGGTCCTTACAATGAGCAGTTCTTC.

This chain links TRBV4-2 with TRBJ2-5; TRBD1 might be the D (5 bases). Trimming cost V 1 base and J 5 bases, with 20 bases left between them. In germline, CDR1 is LGHNA, CDR2 YNFKEQ. The CDR3 is 17 amino acids. The CDR3 region has the DNA TGTGCCAGCAGCCAAGGGTCGAGCAGGGCAAATGAGGAGACCCAGTACTTC. Translation gives CASSQGSSRANEETQYF.

V is TRBV29-1 and J is TRBJ1-2, with 9 bases aligning to TRBD1. J lost 3 bases, V lost 4 bases, and 0 bases had no gene match. Germline loops: CDR1 SQVTM, CDR2 ANQGSEA. This CDR3 has 12 amino acids. The CDR3 spells CSVGDRDYGYTF. As DNA, the CDR3 is TGCAGCGTTGGGGACAGGGACTATGGCTACACCTTC. The whole variable domain, remainder taken from reference TRBV29-1 and TRBJ1-2, is SAVISQKPSRDICQRGTSLTIQCQVDSQVTMMFWYRQQPGQSLTLIATANQGSEATYESGFVIDKFPISRPNLTFSTLTVSNMSPEDSSIYLCSVGDRDYGYTFGSGTRLTVV.

The V gene is TRBV4-3, the J gene TRBJ2-7, with 16 bases matching TRBD2. There are 17 residues in the CDR3. The germline V gene has CDR1 LGHNA and CDR2 YSLEER. Trimming cost V 1 base and J 5 bases; bases outside gene matches: 5. The DNA for the CDR3 is TGCGCCAGCAGCCAAGTGGGACTAGCGGGAGGGGTCCACGAGCAGTACTTC. Encoded protein: CASSQVGLAGGVHEQYF.

The rearrangement uses TRBV9 and TRBJ2-7, with 9 bases aligning to TRBD2. The CDR3 has 17 amino acids. Germline V gives CDR1 SGDLS, CDR2 YYNGEE. Germline trimming cut 0 bases from V and 4 bases from J; bases unmatched to any gene: 11. This CDR3 reads CASSVAQEAGGRYEQYF. The CDR3 coding sequence is TGTGCCAGCAGCGTAGCCCAGGAAGCGGGAGGACGATACGAGCAGTACTTC.

The chain employs TRBV4-2 and TRBJ2-7; 9 bases are a match to TRBD2. Germline CDR1 reads LGHNA; CDR2 reads YNFKEQ. This CDR3 is built from 15 residues. Germline trimming cut 0 bases from V and 2 bases from J; bases unmatched to any gene: 2. This CDR3 is CASSQEAGGPYEQYF. CDR3 DNA: TGTGCCAGCAGCCAAGAGGCGGGAGGGCCCTACGAGCAGTACTTC.

This clone was recorded only once. J is TRBJ2-7 and V is TRBV7-9; TRBD2 is a possible D gene (6 bases). Germline V gives CDR1 SEHNR, CDR2 FQNEAQ (reference sequence). Between the trimmed V and J ends, which lost 5 bases and 0 bases, there was a span of 11 bases. CDR3 length: 14 amino acids. CDR3 in DNA: TGTGCCAGCAGCCGAGACGGGGGCTCCTACGAGCAGTACTTC. Its protein is CASSRDGGSYEQYF.

The chain's CDR3 is CASSFTGGGEQYF. In nucleotides, the CDR3 is TGTGCCAGCAGTTTTACAGGGGGAGGCGAGCAGTACTTC. V and J are TRBV12-3 or TRBV12-4 and TRBJ2-7; 8 bases align to TRBD1. The V gene end was trimmed by 3 bases and the J gene end by 6 bases; junction bases not matched to a gene: 4. The length of the CDR3 is 13 residues.

The V and J genes are TRBV27 and TRBJ2-6; D may be TRBD1 (5 bases). The V and J ends lost 7 bases and 0 bases respectively, with 10 bases between them. CDR1 is MNHEY, CDR2 SMNVEV, per germline (reference sequence). The CDR3 length is 15 residues. CDR3 nucleotides: TGTGCCAGCACCTCAGGGAACTCTGGGGCCAACGTCCTGACTTTC. This encodes CASTSGNSGANVLTF.

V gene TRBV5-6 combines with J gene TRBJ2-3; 12 nucleotides agree with TRBD1. With 0 bases clipped from V and 8 bases from J, the junction kept 7 bases outside the gene matches. Germline V gene lookup returns CDR1 SGHDT and CDR2 YYEEEE. CDR3 size: 16 residues. CDR3 in amino acids: CASSLAGQGAVGTQYF. The CDR3 bases are TGTGCCAGCAGCTTGGCGGGACAGGGGGCTGTGGGTACGCAGTATTTT.

The genes are TRBV4-3 and TRBJ2-7; 9 nucleotides match TRBD1. With 0 bases clipped from V and 4 bases from J, the junction kept 7 bases outside the gene matches. CDR3 length: 16 amino acids. Germline CDR1 and CDR2: LGHNA and YSLEER. The CDR3 protein is CASSQDRGTGLYEQYF. DNA of the CDR3: TGCGCCAGCAGCCAAGATCGCGGGACAGGGTTATACGAGCAGTACTTC.

The chain joins TRBV30 to TRBJ2-3; 13 nucleotides agree with TRBD2. Trimming at V came to 8 bases and at J to 2 bases, leaving 7 bases not matched to a gene. This CDR3 comprises 15 residues. CDR1 is GTSNPN, CDR2 SVGIG, per germline (reference sequence). The CDR3 nucleotides are TGTGCCCGGAAGACTAGCGGGGGGAACACAGATACGCAGTATTTT. Protein: CARKTSGGNTDTQYF.

The chain couples TRBV14 to TRBJ2-5, with TRBD2 matching 7 bases. The CDR3 has 16 residues. CDR1 is SGHDN and CDR2 is FVKESK in the germline V gene. Losses at the gene ends were 1 base for V and 5 bases for J; bases not matched to a gene: 10. The CDR3 sequence is CASSQGDSGPVETQYF. The CDR3 nucleotides read TGTGCCAGCAGCCAAGGAGATAGCGGGCCGGTGGAGACCCAGTACTTC.

The rearrangement uses TRBV18 and TRBJ2-3; 7 bases align to TRBD1. V was clipped by 5 bases and J by 2 bases; unmatched bases: 13. This CDR3 has 17 amino acids. Germline assignment: CDR1 KGHSH and CDR2 LQKENI. The CDR3 region is CASSGTDSVLPTDTQYF. The CDR3 nucleotides read TGTGCCAGCTCAGGGACAGACTCAGTCCTTCCCACAGATACGCAGTATTTT.

This chain connects TRBV12-3 or TRBV12-4 to TRBJ2-7; D gene ambiguous. V was clipped by 3 bases and J by 4 bases, with 10 bases between them. CDR3 size: 13 residues. DNA for the CDR3: TGTGCCAGCAGTTTCTTCCAGGATTACGAGCAGTACTTC. The encoded protein is CASSFFQDYEQYF.

The CDR3 loop is CASSVEGGGGQPQHF. The CDR3 nucleotides are TGTGCCAGCAGCGTAGAAGGGGGCGGCGGTCAGCCCCAGCATTTT. The chain is built from TRBV9 and TRBJ1-5, with 7 bases matching TRBD1. This CDR3 is 15 amino acids long. Losses at the gene ends were 0 bases for V and 6 bases for J; bases not matched to a gene: 6. CDR1 and CDR2 (germline): SGDLS, YYNGEE. Complete variable domain (other parts from reference TRBV9 and TRBJ1-5): DSGVTQTPKHLITATGQRVTLRCSPRSGDLSVYWYQQSLDQGLQFLIQYYNGEERAKGNILERFSAQQFPDLHSELNLSSLELGDSALYFCASSVEGGGGQPQHFGDGTRLSIL.

The V gene is TRBV7-2, the J gene TRBJ2-4; the D gene is possibly TRBD1 (7 bases). The germline V and J ends were trimmed by 6 bases and 7 bases, with 13 bases remaining between them. Germline CDR1 is SGHTA and CDR2 is FQGNSA. CDR3 size: 13 residues. The CDR3 spells CASSSQGGNIQYF. CDR3 DNA: TGTGCCAGCAGTTCCCAGGGGGGCAACATTCAGTACTTC. The full variable domain, completed using reference TRBV7-2 and TRBJ2-4, is GAGVSQSPSNKVTEKGKDVELRCDPISGHTALYWYRQSLGQGLEFLIYFQGNSAPDKSGLPSDRFSAERTGGSVSTLTIQRTQQEDSAVYLCASSSQGGNIQYFGAGTRLSVL.